The 5 T cell receptor beta chains in this list originate from one sample, sequenced in a study of T cell responses to AZD1222 COVID-19 vaccine. Generated by immunoSEQ multiplex PCR, the TCRdb table keeps only in-frame clones and is missing some. The sample records roughly 150,000 clones, around 90% being singletons. The sequencing used peripheral blood, collected 28 days after the second AZD1222 dose. The source of these receptors is an adult who received the AZD1222 COVID-19 vaccine.

V and J are TRBV10-1 and TRBJ1-1; a weak D match, TRBD1 (6 bases). V dropped 5 bases and J dropped 1 base, with 11 bases sitting between them. Germline CDR1 is WNHNN and CDR2 is SYGVQD (reference sequence). The CDR3 has 14 residues. CDR3 in DNA: TGCGCCAGCAGTTTATCACAGGGGAACACTGAAGCTTTCTTT. Its translation: CASSLSQGNTEAFF.

The chain uses TRBV27 and TRBJ2-1; 7 bases are shared with TRBD2. The V gene's germline CDR1 is MNHEY and CDR2 SMNVEV (reference sequence). V trimming: 8 bases; J trimming: 7 bases; junction bases outside the gene matches: 14. This CDR3 region has 15 residues. The CDR3 sequence: CASSGKASGLNEQFF. The DNA of the CDR3 is TGTGCCAGCTCCGGGAAGGCTAGCGGCCTAAATGAGCAGTTCTTC.

V and J are TRBV6-1 and TRBJ2-2, with D unclear. Germline V gives CDR1 MNHNS, CDR2 SASEGT. There are 14 residues in the CDR3. Trimming shortened V by 2 bases and J by 6 bases, and 10 bases separated the two germline ends. CDR3 amino acids: CASSEMLGPGELFF. DNA of the CDR3: TGTGCCAGCAGTGAAATGTTGGGCCCCGGGGAGCTGTTTTTT.

This clone showed up just a few times. The rearrangement uses TRBV18 and TRBJ1-5; a weak D match, TRBD1 (5 bases). Looked up from germline, CDR1 is KGHSH and CDR2 is LQKENI. Trimming left V 0 bases short and J 6 bases short, with 18 bases between. There are 17 residues in the CDR3. CDR3 in amino acids: CASSPPGGGLMAQPQHF. CDR3 sequence (DNA): TGTGCCAGCTCACCACCTGGGGGAGGGCTAATGGCTCAGCCCCAGCATTTT.

The rearrangement joins TRBV18 to TRBJ2-2, with D maybe TRBD2 (6 bases). CDR1 is KGHSH and CDR2 is LQKENI in the germline V gene. The V gene lost 4 bases and the J gene lost 7 bases, with 7 bases spanning the gap. The CDR3 sequence is 12 residues long. CDR3 in amino acids: CASSREVGELFF. The CDR3 nucleotides read TGTGCCAGCTCACGGGAGGTCGGGGAGCTGTTTTTT.